This T cell receptor (beta chain) was sequenced during a study of shared T cell receptors in the human thymus. Sequenced by immunoSEQ multiplex PCR; TCRdb stores in-frame clones only, minus some. Seen here are approximately 490,000 clones, approximately 80% observed once, and the top ten hold roughly 0.013%. V gave up 4 bases and J gave up 1 base, with 4 bases separating them. The CDR3 consists of 11 residues. CDR1 SQVTM and CDR2 ANQGSEA come from the germline V gene. This sample also appeared in a second study, on human thymus T cells. From that report: Immunologically healthy infants in Finland undergoing congenital heart defect surgery were the donors. Thymus tissue was removed during corrective cardiac surgery. Both thymic and peripheral blood repertoires showed apparently biased V and J usage. Related research described strongly overlapping thymic repertoires in unrelated people.

V and J are TRBV29-1 and TRBJ1-1; D is unclear. The sample comprised thymocytes. The TCR comes from a boy younger than two with a congenital heart defect. As DNA, the CDR3 is TGCAGCGTTGCTAGGAACACTGAAGCTTTCTTT. This codes for CSVARNTEAFF. The full variable domain, its missing parts supplied by reference TRBV29-1 and TRBJ1-1, is SAVISQKPSRDICQRGTSLTIQCQVDSQVTMMFWYRQQPGQSLTLIATANQGSEATYESGFVIDKFPISRPNLTFSTLTVSNMSPEDSSIYLCSVARNTEAFFGQGTRLTVV.